This is a list of T cell receptor beta chains from one sample in a study of T cell responses to AZD1222 COVID-19 vaccine. Libraries were prepared by immunoSEQ multiplex PCR; TCRdb keeps only in-frame clonotypes and omits some of them. The table lists about 130,000 clones, about 90% of them singletons. The sequencing used peripheral blood, collected on day 0 of AZD1222 vaccination. The receptors were gathered from an adult in good health. Both conserved end residues are part of each CDR3.

J | V | CDR3
TRBJ1-1 | TRBV29-1 | CSVTRGTEAFF
TRBJ2-5 | TRBV19 | CASGVQETQYF
TRBJ2-1 | TRBV15 | CATSRWGLAGGEQFF
TRBJ1-2 | TRBV6-5 | CASSRTGPFYGYTF
TRBJ1-1 | TRBV18 | CASSPLQGTNTEAFF
TRBJ2-1 | TRBV11-3 | CASSPSRGAGGNEQFF
TRBJ2-1 | TRBV2 | CASSVEEGLKNEQFF
TRBJ2-7 | TRBV27 | CASSLPGTGRSEQYF
TRBJ1-3 | TRBV27 | CASRQGASGNTIYF
TRBJ2-1 | TRBV29-1 | CSVEDSSDRLNNEQFF
TRBJ2-7 | TRBV11-2 | CASSFRTGYDSYEQYF
TRBJ2-7 | TRBV3-1/TRBV3-2 | CASSPGLGAYEQYF
TRBJ2-1 | TRBV2 | CASRAGTSGRNEQFF